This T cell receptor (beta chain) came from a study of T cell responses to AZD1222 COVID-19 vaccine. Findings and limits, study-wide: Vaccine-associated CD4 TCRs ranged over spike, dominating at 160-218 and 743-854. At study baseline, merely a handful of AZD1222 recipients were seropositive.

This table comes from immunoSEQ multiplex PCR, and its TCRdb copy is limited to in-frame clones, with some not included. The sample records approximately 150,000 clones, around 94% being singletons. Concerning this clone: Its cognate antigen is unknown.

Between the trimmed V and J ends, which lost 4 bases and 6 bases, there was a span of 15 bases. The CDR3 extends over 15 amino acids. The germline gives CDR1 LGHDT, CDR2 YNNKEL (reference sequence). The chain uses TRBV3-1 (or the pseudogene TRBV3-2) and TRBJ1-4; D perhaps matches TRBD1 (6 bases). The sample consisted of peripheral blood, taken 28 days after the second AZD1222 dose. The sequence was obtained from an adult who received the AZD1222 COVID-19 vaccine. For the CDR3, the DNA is TGTGCCAGCAGCCCCCTCACAGGGTTCGATGAAAAACTGTTTTTT. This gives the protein CASSPLTGFDEKLFF.